The present TCR beta chain was sequenced within a study of neurological immune-mediated disorders. Preparation of the unsorted libraries drew on 2 million PBMCs stored at -80 C. MiXCR, run by TCRdb on the 5' RACE reads, gives a single entry per CDR3 protein. This sample has nearly 30,000 distinct CDR3 sequences; around 10% occur once, and the top ten carry 5.8%. The CDR3 sequence is 11 residues long. Per germline, CDR1 MGHDK and CDR2 SYGVNS. With 8 bases removed from V and 2 bases from J, the gap between germline ends came to 7 bases. This receptor was taken from a woman aged 55-70 years in good health. The chain couples TRBV25-1 to TRBJ2-7, with TRBD1 as a possible D gene (6 bases). The specimen was PBMCs. This chain's CDR3 is CASEGAYEQYF. The CDR3 nucleotides read TGTGCCAGCGAGGGGGCCTACGAGCAGTACTTC.